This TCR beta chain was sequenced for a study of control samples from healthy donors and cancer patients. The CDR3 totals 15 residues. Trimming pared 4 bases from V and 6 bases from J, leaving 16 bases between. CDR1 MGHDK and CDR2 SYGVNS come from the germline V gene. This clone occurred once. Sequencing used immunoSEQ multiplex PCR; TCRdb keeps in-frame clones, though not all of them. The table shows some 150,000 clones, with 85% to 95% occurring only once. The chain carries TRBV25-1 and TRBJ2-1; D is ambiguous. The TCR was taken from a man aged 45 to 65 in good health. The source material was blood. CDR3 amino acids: CASSGIATSPNEQFF. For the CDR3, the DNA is TGTGCCAGCAGTGGGATAGCTACCTCACCCAATGAGCAGTTCTTC.